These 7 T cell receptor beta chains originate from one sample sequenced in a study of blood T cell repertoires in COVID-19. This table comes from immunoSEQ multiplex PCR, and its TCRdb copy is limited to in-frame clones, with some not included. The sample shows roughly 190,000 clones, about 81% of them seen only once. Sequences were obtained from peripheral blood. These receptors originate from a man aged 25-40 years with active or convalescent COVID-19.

CDR3 amino acids: CASSSRQGVSYNEQFF. As DNA, the CDR3 is TGTGCCAGCAGCTCCCGACAGGGGGTTTCCTACAATGAGCAGTTCTTC. The J gene is TRBJ2-1, the V gene TRBV7-3, with 9 bases that match TRBD1. CDR3 length: 16 amino acids. Germline-derived CDR1 and CDR2 are SGHTA and FQGTGA. Trimming at V came to 4 bases and at J to 1 base, leaving 5 bases not matched to a gene.

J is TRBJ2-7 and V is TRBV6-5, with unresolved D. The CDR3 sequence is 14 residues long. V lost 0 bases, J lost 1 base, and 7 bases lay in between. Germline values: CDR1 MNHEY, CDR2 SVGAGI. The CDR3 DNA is TGTGCCAGCAGTTACTCTCCAGGATCCTACGAGCAGTACGTC. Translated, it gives CASSYSPGSYEQYV.

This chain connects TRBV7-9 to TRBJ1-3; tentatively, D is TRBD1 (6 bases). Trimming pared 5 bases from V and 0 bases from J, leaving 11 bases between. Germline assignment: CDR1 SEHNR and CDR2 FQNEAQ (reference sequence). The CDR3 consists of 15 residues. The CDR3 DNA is TGTGCCAGCAGCCCCACAGGGAGCTCTGGAAACACCATATATTTT. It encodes CASSPTGSSGNTIYF.

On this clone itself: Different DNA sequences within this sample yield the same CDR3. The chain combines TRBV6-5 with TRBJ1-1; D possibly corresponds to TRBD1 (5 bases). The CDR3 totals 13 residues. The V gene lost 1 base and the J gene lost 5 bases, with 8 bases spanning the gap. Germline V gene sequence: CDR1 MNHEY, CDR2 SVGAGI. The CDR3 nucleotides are TGTGCCAGCAGTTACTTCGGGGGAACTGAAGCTTTCTTT. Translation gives CASSYFGGTEAFF.

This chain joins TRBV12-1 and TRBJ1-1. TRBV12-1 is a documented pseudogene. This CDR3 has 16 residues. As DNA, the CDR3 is TGTGCCAGCAGCCCGAGGGGGGGGAACTTGAACACTGAAGCTTTCTTT. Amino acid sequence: CASSPRGGNLNTEAFF.

The CDR3 sequence: CATSDAPGQGPHNEQFF. In nucleotides, the CDR3 is TGTGCCACCAGTGATGCTCCGGGACAGGGGCCCCACAATGAGCAGTTCTTC. The rearrangement links TRBV24-1 to TRBJ2-1; 10 nucleotides agree with TRBD1. The ends lost 3 bases at V and 5 bases at J; junction bases unmatched: 9. The CDR3 covers 17 residues. Germline V gene sequence: CDR1 KGHDR, CDR2 SFDVKD.

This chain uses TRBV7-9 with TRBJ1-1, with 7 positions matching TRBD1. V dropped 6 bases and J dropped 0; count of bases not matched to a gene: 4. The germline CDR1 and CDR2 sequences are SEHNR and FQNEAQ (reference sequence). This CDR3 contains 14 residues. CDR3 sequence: CASSPDRMNTEAFF. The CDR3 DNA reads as TGTGCCAGCAGTCCGGACAGGATGAACACTGAAGCTTTCTTT.